The sequence of this TCR beta chain was determined in a study of T-cell memory formation after mild COVID-19. Study-wide context: Largely, TCR clusters stayed within a single donor. Overall study results and limits: Pre-infection memory already had some responding clones, implying cross-reactive memory joined.

The CDR3 sequence is 13 residues long. The V end was cut by 3 bases, the J end by 4 bases, with 7 bases between. CDR1 is MNHEY, CDR2 SVGAGI, per germline. TCRdb recomputed calls from the 5' RACE reads with MiXCR, one row per CDR3 protein. Of 280,000 or so distinct CDR3 sequences in the sample, roughly 8.2% were seen once. This clonotype was detected a few times. Its antigen remains unidentified. This clonotype was sampled from a man between 18 and 35 years old who had mild COVID-19 (a few samples of this study predate the infection). Cell type and time point are not known. The source material was PBMCs or a T cell subset sorted from them (not recorded which). V and J are TRBV6-5 and TRBJ1-5; D uncertain. CDR3 sequence (DNA): TGTGCCAGCAGTTATGGGTTGAATCAGCCCCAGCATTTT. It codes for CASSYGLNQPQHF.